This T cell receptor beta chain comes out of a study of patients and donors after allogeneic stem cell transplantation. The CDR3 is 17 residues long. Trimming cost V 5 bases and J 0 bases; bases outside gene matches: 10. Germline CDR1 reads SGHVS; CDR2 reads FQNEAQ. TCRdb processed the RT-PCR reads anew with MiXCR; each CDR3 protein has one entry. The data show 25,000 to 30,000 distinct CDR3 sequences, with about 8% seen just once and nearly 50% held by the top ten. The table lists this clonotype with many counts. The TCR was taken from a human donor who was either an allogeneic HSCT recipient or a stem cell or donor lymphocyte infusion donor (not recorded which). It is not recorded whose cells these are; they may come from a transplant donor. V and J are TRBV7-8 and TRBJ1-5, with 7 bases that match TRBD1. Sequenced sample: blood, either unsorted or a sorted T cell fraction (not recorded which). The CDR3 DNA reads as TGTGCCAGCAGCCCAGTCCGGGACAGCTATAGCAATCAGCCCCAGCATTTT. Protein sequence: CASSPVRDSYSNQPQHF.